The 23 T cell receptor beta chains below were found in one sample sequenced in a study of multiple sclerosis patients with progressive multifocal leukoencephalopathy. Noted time point: around 12 months of natalizumab therapy. TCRdb's table, derived via immunoSEQ multiplex PCR, lists solely in-frame clones and lacks some. The sample has more than 20,000 clones; 91% are singletons. The source was PBMCs, collected from a patient treated with natalizumab. These receptors originate from a man aged 25-45 years with multiple sclerosis.

The DNA for the CDR3 is TGTGCCAGCAGCAACAGGGGATTTAGCAGTGACTCTGGGGCCAACGTCCTGACTTTC. Protein product: CASSNRGFSSDSGANVLTF. The chain uses TRBV7-3 and TRBJ2-6; 7 positions match TRBD1. In germline, CDR1 is SGHTA, CDR2 FQGTGA. The CDR3 is 19 amino acids. V trimming: 5 bases; J trimming: 0 bases; junction bases outside the gene matches: 13.

CDR3: CAISASTDRVFHNEQFF. CDR3 bases: TGTGCCATCAGTGCCTCAACAGACAGGGTATTTCACAATGAGCAGTTCTTC. This chain uses TRBV10-3 with TRBJ2-1; 7 positions match TRBD1. Germline V gene data show CDR1 as ENHRY and CDR2 as SYGVKD. This CDR3 spans 17 amino acids. Losses at the gene ends were 4 bases for V and 5 bases for J; bases not matched to a gene: 14.

The gene calls are TRBV15 and TRBJ2-7, with D uncertain. Germline-derived CDR1 and CDR2 are LNHNV and YYDKDF (reference sequence). The germline V and J ends were trimmed by 5 bases and 0 bases, with 11 bases remaining between them. The CDR3 is 14 amino acids. The CDR3, as DNA: TGTGCCACCAGCTACCGAGTGAGCTCCTACGAGCAGTACGTC. It specifies CATSYRVSSYEQYV.

On this clone itself: At one boundary the junction diverges from the germline segment, which might be a read error. The chain is built from TRBV18 and TRBJ2-5; D uncertain. Germline V gives CDR1 KGHSH, CDR2 LQKENI. CDR3 length: 16 amino acids. The CDR3 region is CASSLLELRMTEIQYF. The DNA of the CDR3 is TGTGCCAGCTCACTTCTGGAACTTCGAATGACGGAGATCCAGTACTTC.

This rearrangement joins TRBV5-5 to TRBJ2-7; 8 positions agree with TRBD2. Losses at the gene ends were 0 bases for V and 2 bases for J; bases not matched to a gene: 10. This CDR3 is 17 amino acids long. CDR1 is SGHKS and CDR2 is YYEKEE in the germline V gene (reference sequence). The CDR3 sequence is CASSLAAAGGGTYEQYV. Here the CDR3 DNA reads TGTGCCAGCAGCTTGGCCGCTGCGGGGGGAGGCACCTACGAGCAGTACGTC.

The chain joins TRBV14 to TRBJ1-2; 10 bases line up with TRBD1. This CDR3 spans 14 amino acids. Germline V lookup: CDR1 SGHDN, CDR2 FVKESK. J was trimmed by 6 bases and V by 3 bases; bases with no gene match: 4. The CDR3 loop reads CASSHWGQGNGYTF. The CDR3 coding sequence is TGTGCCAGCAGCCACTGGGGACAGGGGAATGGCTACACCTTC.

To note about this clone: This same CDR3 is encoded by further DNA sequences in the sample. The chain employs TRBV2 and TRBJ1-4; tentatively, D is TRBD1 (5 bases). Trimming cost V 4 bases and J 7 bases, with 34 bases left between them. The CDR3 spans 21 residues. Germline CDR1 reads SNHLY; CDR2 reads FYNNEI. CDR3 sequence reads: CASSGGSSGVTRYYSGEKLFF. CDR3 DNA sequence: TGTGCCAGCAGTGGGGGCTCCAGTGGGGTAACCCGCTATTATTCGGGTGAAAAACTGTTTTTT. The whole variable domain, filled in from reference TRBV2 and TRBJ1-4, reads EPEVTQTPSHQVTQMGQEVILRCVPISNHLYFYWYRQILGQKVEFLVSFYNNEISEKSEIFDDQFSVERPDGSNFTLKIRSTKLEDSAMYFCASSGGSSGVTRYYSGEKLFFGSGTQLSVL.

The rearrangement joins TRBV19 to TRBJ1-1; a weak D match, TRBD1 (5 bases). Trimming pared 7 bases from V and 3 bases from J, leaving 12 bases between. The germline V gene encodes CDR1 LNHDA and CDR2 SQIVND (reference sequence). This CDR3 is built from 13 residues. CDR3 coding DNA: TGTGCCAGTACCCTCTCGGGGCACACTGAAGCTTTCTTT. Translating it yields CASTLSGHTEAFF.

V usage is TRBV6-1 and J usage is TRBJ1-2; D gene uncertain. Trimming removed 2 bases at V and 7 bases at J, with 14 bases between. Germline lookup yields CDR1 MNHNS and CDR2 SASEGT. The CDR3 consists of 14 residues. The chain's CDR3 is CASSERSGDLGYTF. CDR3 nucleotides: TGTGCCAGCAGTGAAAGGTCAGGTGATCTTGGCTACACCTTC.

The CDR3 region has the DNA TGTGCCAGCAGCTTTAGGCGTGAGCAGTTCTTC. It is translated as CASSFRREQFF. The V and J genes are TRBV11-2 and TRBJ2-1; D gene unclear. The CDR3 has 11 amino acids. The V and J ends lost 3 bases and 9 bases respectively, with 6 bases between them. Germline V gene sequence: CDR1 SGHAT, CDR2 FQNNGV. Full variable domain (outside the CDR3, taken from reference TRBV11-2 and TRBJ2-1): EAGVAQSPRYKIIEKRQSVAFWCNPISGHATLYWYQQILGQGPKLLIQFQNNGVVDDSQLPKDRFSAERLKGVDSTLKIQPAKLEDSAVYLCASSFRREQFFGPGTRLTVL.

The chain carries TRBV6-5 and TRBJ1-2; D remains unclear. V gave up 6 bases and J gave up 5 bases, with 16 bases separating them. The CDR3 extends over 14 amino acids. Germline V gene sequence: CDR1 MNHEY, CDR2 SVGAGI. Here the CDR3 DNA reads TGTGCCAGCAGCCCGACTTCAGAAGGATATGGCTACACCTTC. Its translation is CASSPTSEGYGYTF.

This chain links TRBV13 with TRBJ2-3, with TRBD2 matching over 11 bases. With V trimmed by 4 bases and J by 2 bases, 5 bases remained unmatched. The CDR3 length is 16 residues. Germline assignment: CDR1 PRHDT and CDR2 FYEKMQ (reference sequence). CDR3 region: CASSSPGLADTDTQYF. CDR3 bases: TGTGCCAGCAGCTCTCCGGGACTAGCGGACACAGATACGCAGTATTTT.

V and J are TRBV6-6 and TRBJ2-7; the D gene is possibly TRBD1 (6 bases). The CDR3 is made up of 14 amino acids. Trimming shortened V by 0 bases and J by 3 bases, and 9 bases separated the two germline ends. Germline V gene lookup returns CDR1 MNHNY and CDR2 SVGAGI (reference sequence). CDR3 amino acids: CASSYSQGNYEQYF. As DNA, the CDR3 is TGTGCCAGCAGTTACTCGCAGGGGAACTACGAGCAGTACTTC.

The rearrangement links TRBV5-1 to TRBJ2-2; TRBD2 matches 10 bases. With V trimmed by 3 bases and J by 4 bases, 6 bases remained unmatched. CDR3 length equals 16 residues. Germline CDR1 is SGHRS and CDR2 is YFSETQ. The CDR3 protein is CASSSQLAGPTGELFF. CDR3 nucleotide sequence: TGCGCCAGCAGCTCGCAACTAGCGGGACCCACCGGGGAGCTGTTTTTT.

J is TRBJ2-1 and V is TRBV4-2; no reliable D call. Germline assignment: CDR1 LGHNA and CDR2 YNFKEQ. V lost 1 base and J lost 6, with 7 bases in between. This CDR3 contains 13 residues. CDR3 in DNA: TGTGCCAGCAGCCAAGGGTCCATCAATGAGCAGTTCTTC. Translating gives CASSQGSINEQFF.

In its sample, this clone was seen once. The rearrangement joins TRBV6-5 to TRBJ2-1; no reliable D call. V lost 5 bases, J lost 5 bases, and 13 bases lay in between. Germline-derived CDR1 and CDR2 are MNHEY and SVGAGI. The CDR3 covers 14 residues. CDR3 in DNA: TGTGCCAGCAGTCACAATCAAGGGAACAATGAGCAGTTCTTC. Encoded protein: CASSHNQGNNEQFF.

The chain is built from TRBV11-2 and TRBJ2-7; D is undetermined. V was clipped by 4 bases and J by 0 bases, with 10 bases between them. CDR3 length: 14 residues. Germline CDR1 and CDR2: SGHAT and FQNNGV. In nucleotides, the CDR3 is TGTGCCAGCAGCTCCAGGCCGAGCTCCTACGAGCAGTACTTC. Protein product: CASSSRPSSYEQYF. Filled out from reference TRBV11-2 and TRBJ2-7, the complete variable domain reads EAGVAQSPRYKIIEKRQSVAFWCNPISGHATLYWYQQILGQGPKLLIQFQNNGVVDDSQLPKDRFSAERLKGVDSTLKIQPAKLEDSAVYLCASSSRPSSYEQYFGPGTRLTVT.

This chain joins TRBV5-6 and TRBJ1-1; unclear D gene. V was cut by 2 bases and J by 5 bases, with 13 bases left in between. In germline, CDR1 is SGHDT, CDR2 YYEEEE. The CDR3 is 14 residues long. The CDR3 DNA reads TGTGCCAGCAGCTTAGGGCGCGCGACGACTGAAGCTTTCTTT. The encoded protein is CASSLGRATTEAFF.

The rearrangement uses TRBV15 and TRBJ2-5; 9 nucleotides match TRBD1. The V gene end was trimmed by 3 bases and the J gene end by 1 base; junction bases not matched to a gene: 3. CDR1 is LNHNV and CDR2 is YYDKDF in the germline V gene (reference sequence). This CDR3 region has 15 residues. CDR3 sequence (DNA): TGTGCCACCAGCAGGGGGACAGGGCTCCAAGAGACCCAGTACTTC. Its protein product is CATSRGTGLQETQYF. Full variable domain (outside the CDR3, taken from reference TRBV15 and TRBJ2-5): DAMVIQNPRYQVTQFGKPVTLSCSQTLNHNVMYWYQQKSSQAPKLLFHYYDKDFNNEADTPDNFQSRRPNTSFCFLDIRSPGLGDTAMYLCATSRGTGLQETQYFGPGTRLLVL.

The chain combines TRBV7-9 with TRBJ1-4; D call uncertain. Germline V gene data show CDR1 as SEHNR and CDR2 as FQNEAQ (reference sequence). The CDR3 is 14 residues long. Trimming cost V 5 bases and J 4 bases, with 11 bases left between them. CDR3 protein: CASSPDGFNEKLFF. CDR3 sequence (DNA): TGTGCCAGCAGCCCGGACGGATTTAATGAAAAACTGTTTTTT.

The chain is built from TRBV6-9 and TRBJ1-2, with 7 bases identical to TRBD1. Per germline, CDR1 MNHGY and CDR2 SVAAGI. The trim removed 8 bases at V and 8 bases at J, leaving 11 bases unmatched. This CDR3 region has 13 residues. The CDR3 DNA reads as TGTGCCAGCCTAAGACAGGGTAGTGTGGGCTACACCTTC. Its translation is CASLRQGSVGYTF.

The V call is TRBV6-6, the J call TRBJ1-1; D call uncertain. The V end was cut by 0 bases, the J end by 1 base, with 12 bases between. This CDR3 is built from 16 residues. The V gene's germline CDR1 is MNHNY and CDR2 SVGAGI (reference sequence). DNA for the CDR3: TGTGCCAGCAGTTACTCGATAAATTCGCGGAACACTGAAGCTTTCTTT. Translating gives CASSYSINSRNTEAFF.

The chain links TRBV5-1 to TRBJ2-3; D gene ambiguous. CDR1 and CDR2 from the germline V gene are SGHRS and YFSETQ. Between the trimmed V and J ends, which lost 0 bases and 6 bases, there was a span of 11 bases. The CDR3 loop spans 14 amino acids. CDR3 nucleotide sequence: TGCGCCAGCAGCTTGGAGACGGATGGGGATACGCAGTATTTT. Residues: CASSLETDGDTQYF.